The TCR beta chain described here comes from a study of T cell changes during pregnancy in multiple sclerosis. V gave up 7 bases and J gave up 1 base; unmatched junction bases: 7. CDR1 and CDR2 (germline): ENHRY, SYGVKD. The CDR3 has 16 residues. TCRdb keeps only in-frame clones here, not all; method: immunoSEQ multiplex PCR. This sample yields about 69,000 clones, of which 91% are seen a single time; under 0.35% belongs to the top ten. The sequence was collected from a female donor in good health, enrolled as a control in a pregnancy study. The sample here was CD4+ T cells from peripheral blood mononuclear cells, taken in the third trimester of pregnancy. This sequence joins TRBV10-3 and TRBJ2-5; TRBD2 aligns across 12 bases. CDR3 sequence: CAIKESSGGVQETQYF. In DNA form, the CDR3 reads TGTGCCATCAAGGAATCTAGCGGGGGGGTCCAAGAGACCCAGTACTTC.